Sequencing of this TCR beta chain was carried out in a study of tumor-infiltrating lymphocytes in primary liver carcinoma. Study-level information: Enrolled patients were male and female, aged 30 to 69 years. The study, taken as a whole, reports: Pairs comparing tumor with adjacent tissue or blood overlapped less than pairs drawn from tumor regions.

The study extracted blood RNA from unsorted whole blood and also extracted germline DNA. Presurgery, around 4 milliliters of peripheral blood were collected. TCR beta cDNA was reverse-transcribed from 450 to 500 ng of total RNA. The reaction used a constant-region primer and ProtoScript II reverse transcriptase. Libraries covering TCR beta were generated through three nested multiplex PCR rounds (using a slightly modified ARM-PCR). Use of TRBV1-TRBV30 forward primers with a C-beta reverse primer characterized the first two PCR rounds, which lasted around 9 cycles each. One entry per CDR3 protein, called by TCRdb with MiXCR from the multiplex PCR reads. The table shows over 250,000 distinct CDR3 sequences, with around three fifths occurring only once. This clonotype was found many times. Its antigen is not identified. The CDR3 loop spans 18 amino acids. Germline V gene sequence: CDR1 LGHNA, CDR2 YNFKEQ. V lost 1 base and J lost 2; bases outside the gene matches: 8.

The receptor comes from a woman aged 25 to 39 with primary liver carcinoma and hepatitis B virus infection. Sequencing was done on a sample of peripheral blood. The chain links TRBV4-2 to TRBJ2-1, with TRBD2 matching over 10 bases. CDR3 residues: CASSQGTLTSGTYNEQFF. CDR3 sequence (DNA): TGTGCCAGCAGCCAAGGGACCCTTACTAGCGGGACCTACAATGAGCAGTTCTTC.